The 16 T cell receptor beta chains reported below all come from one sample, sequenced in a study of cytomegalovirus exposure and HLA in healthy donors. Primers: 60 Vbeta forward and 13 Jbeta reverse. Clones were sequenced by immunoSEQ multiplex PCR, and TCRdb holds only the in-frame ones, with some missing. This repertoire shows about 180,000 clones, roughly 75% found once; its top ten account for approximately 2%. Sequencing used PBMCs. The receptors here all came from a woman aged 25 to 39 in good health and CMV-seronegative.

The rearrangement joins TRBV18 to TRBJ2-7, with no clear D. Germline V lookup: CDR1 KGHSH, CDR2 LQKENI. This CDR3 comprises 14 residues. Trimming removed 3 bases at V and 2 bases at J, with 11 bases between. CDR3 sequence (DNA): TGTGCCAGCTCACCGGAACAGAAGACCTACGAGCAGTACTTC. This codes for CASSPEQKTYEQYF.

This clone has just a few counts. The chain links TRBV10-1 to TRBJ2-1, with 9 bases aligning to TRBD2. Germline V gives CDR1 WNHNN, CDR2 SYGVQD (reference sequence). This CDR3 region has 13 residues. J was trimmed by 9 bases and V by 4 bases; bases with no gene match: 4. CDR3 region: CASSGAGGPEQFF. Here the CDR3 DNA reads TGCGCCAGCAGTGGAGCGGGGGGCCCTGAGCAGTTCTTC.

Of note for this clone: This specimen includes other DNA sequences encoding the same CDR3. The chain joins TRBV5-1 to TRBJ2-3; 11 positions match TRBD1. J gave up 0 bases and V 6 bases, and 3 bases lay outside the gene matches. The CDR3 is 15 amino acids. The germline V gene encodes CDR1 SGHRS and CDR2 YFSETQ. CDR3 coding DNA: TGCGCCAGCAACGGACAGGGGGCTAGCACAGATACGCAGTATTTT. Translation gives CASNGQGASTDTQYF.

J is TRBJ1-1 and V is TRBV7-3; D is undetermined. V was shortened by 2 bases and J by 3 bases, with 7 bases between the two germline ends. The CDR3 is 13 residues long. From germline, CDR1 is SGHTA and CDR2 FQGTGA. The CDR3 coding sequence is TGTGCCAGCAGCTTAGAACCAGACACTGAAGCTTTCTTT. This encodes CASSLEPDTEAFF.

The rearrangement links TRBV7-8 to TRBJ1-5, with D uncertain. From germline, CDR1 is SGHVS and CDR2 FQNEAQ. The germline V and J ends were trimmed by 1 base and 6 bases, with 10 bases remaining between them. The CDR3 is 14 amino acids. In DNA form, the CDR3 reads TGTGCCAGCAGCTTAGGTGAGACGGGTCAGCCCCAGCATTTT. Translation gives CASSLGETGQPQHF.

V and J are TRBV7-9 and TRBJ2-7, with 9 bases aligning to TRBD1. This CDR3 spans 14 amino acids. Germline values: CDR1 SEHNR, CDR2 FQNEAQ (reference sequence). Losses at the gene ends were 7 bases for V and 1 base for J; bases not matched to a gene: 5. The CDR3 reads CASTSGTGSYEQYF. The CDR3 nucleotides read TGTGCCAGCACCTCCGGGACAGGGTCCTACGAGCAGTACTTC.

This chain connects TRBV12-2 to TRBJ1-2; the table's D call TRBD1 went unverified against the DNA. TRBV12-2 is noted as a pseudogene. There are 16 residues in the CDR3. CDR3 DNA: TGTGCAAGTCGCATATCTTGGGACAGGAGAAACTATGGCTACACCTTC. This translates into CASRISWDRRNYGYTF.

In its sample, this clone was seen a few times. The chain is built from TRBV4-3 and TRBJ1-1; D unclear. Per the germline V gene, CDR1 is LGHNA and CDR2 is YSLEER. The CDR3 loop spans 14 amino acids. V was trimmed by 2 bases and J by 4 bases, leaving 11 bases between them. The CDR3 is CASSQPGEPTEAFF. The CDR3 DNA reads TGCGCCAGCAGCCAACCCGGGGAACCCACTGAAGCTTTCTTT.

The chain uses TRBV5-1 and TRBJ1-1; D perhaps matches TRBD1 (5 bases). CDR1 is SGHRS and CDR2 is YFSETQ in the germline V gene. Trimming stripped 4 bases from V and 7 bases from J, with 23 bases between. The CDR3 totals 16 residues. This CDR3 is CASSTYGQGSTLEAFF. The CDR3 DNA sequence: TGCGCCAGCAGCACGTATGGACAAGGTTCTACCCTTGAAGCTTTCTTT.

This clone was observed once. The chain links TRBV29-1 to TRBJ1-2; D perhaps matches TRBD1 (6 bases). The V gene's germline CDR1 is SQVTM and CDR2 ANQGSEA. V was pared by 4 bases and J by 1 base, with 10 bases between. The CDR3 sequence is 13 residues long. The CDR3 reads CSVGTADNYGYTF. The CDR3 region has the DNA TGCAGCGTTGGGACAGCGGATAACTATGGCTACACCTTC.

This chain connects TRBV4-1 to TRBJ2-1; 8 bases match TRBD1. This CDR3 is 16 amino acids long. The J segment lost 2 bases and the V segment lost 1 base, leaving 4 bases of the junction unmatched. Germline V gene lookup returns CDR1 MGHRA and CDR2 YSYEKL. CDR3 bases: TGCGCCAGCAGCCAAGCAGCAGGGGGCGCCTACAATGAGCAGTTCTTC. It specifies CASSQAAGGAYNEQFF.

The chain combines TRBV18 with TRBJ1-3, with D hard to call. Trimming took off 6 bases at V and 3 bases at J, with 6 bases between the two ends. The CDR3 loop spans 12 amino acids. Germline assignment: CDR1 KGHSH and CDR2 LQKENI. This chain's CDR3 is CASSPFGNTIYF. CDR3 nucleotide sequence: TGTGCCAGCTCCCCCTTTGGAAACACCATATATTTT.

The genes are TRBV19 and TRBJ1-5, with TRBD1 matching over 7 bases. Trimming cost V 5 bases and J 7 bases; bases outside gene matches: 8. The CDR3 has 14 residues. Germline values: CDR1 LNHDA, CDR2 SQIVND (reference sequence). The CDR3 coding sequence is TGTGCCAGTAGTTTACAGGGGAGTGTCCAGCCCCAGCATTTT. It yields the protein CASSLQGSVQPQHF.

The chain has TRBV19 and TRBJ1-1, with D perhaps matching TRBD1 (6 bases). Looked up from germline, CDR1 is LNHDA and CDR2 is SQIVND (reference sequence). The V end was cut by 8 bases, the J end by 7 bases, with 14 bases between. This CDR3 is 12 amino acids long. Here the CDR3 reads CASGYRDGEAFF. The CDR3 bases are TGTGCCAGTGGATACAGGGACGGTGAAGCTTTCTTT.

DNA for the CDR3: TGCGCCAGCAGAAACGGGGAAGGAGCCCAAGAGACCCAGTACTTC. Its translation is CASRNGEGAQETQYF. The chain carries TRBV5-1 and TRBJ2-5, with a weak D call TRBD2 (5 bases). The CDR3 contains 15 residues. Germline assignment: CDR1 SGHRS and CDR2 YFSETQ. Trimming removed 5 bases from V and 1 base from J, with 15 bases in between.

Details on this clone: A read error may account for a junction end that differs from germline. This chain connects TRBV27 to TRBJ2-3; unclear D gene. The CDR3 is made up of 10 amino acids. The germline V gene encodes CDR1 MNHEY and CDR2 SMNVEV (reference sequence). The CDR3 coding sequence is TGTGCCAGCAGTCTAGGAACCGGATCTTTT. This sequence encodes CASSLGTGSF.